The 5 T cell receptor beta chains given below trace back to one sample, sequenced in a study of CXCR3-negative and CXCR3-positive naive CD8 T cells (dated by TCRdb to the late 2010s). TCRdb shows the sequencer as NextSeq 550. The Human TCR Profiling Kit (MiLaboratory) was used to prepare UMI-labeled 5' RACE TRB cDNA libraries. Following reprocessing of the reads by TCRdb, the data hold one row per CDR3 protein sequence and no DNA is available. This sample's listing comprises 130,000 to 150,000 distinct CDR3 sequences. Of the sample, roughly 0.28% is held by the ten largest clones. These TCRs' antigens remain unknown. Paper-wide results and their limitations: TRB CDR3s from CXCR3-positive naive cells showed higher hydrophobicity (lower Kidera factor 4), lower energy, and higher strength and volume indices than CXCR3-negative naive cells.

Specimen: naive CXCR3+ CD8+ T cells from blood. The sample's cell subset or site label is to be understood as: CD45RO-CCR7+CD27+CD95- naive CD8+ T cells expressing CXCR3 (TNR3+). All receptors come from a human donor in good health. Some clones in this sample may be carry-over from other donors' samples.

This chain connects TRBV5-1 to TRBJ2-5; TCRdb calls TRBD1, which cannot be checked without DNA. The germline V gene has CDR1 SGHRS and CDR2 YFSETQ. The CDR3 covers 15 residues. The CDR3 reads CASSLMGQGSETQYF.

The V and J genes are TRBV25-1 and TRBJ2-7. Per the germline V gene, CDR1 is MGHDK and CDR2 is SYGVNS. The CDR3 is 12 residues long. This CDR3 reads CASSDYSGEQYF.

V gene TRBV27 combines with J gene TRBJ2-7; the TCRdb call, TRBD2, lacks DNA for checking. The germline V gene encodes CDR1 MNHEY and CDR2 SMNVEV (reference sequence). The CDR3 has 14 amino acids. The CDR3 loop reads CASSLSSRGLEQYF.

The chain combines TRBV6-5 with TRBJ1-5; with no DNA, the TCRdb D assignment of TRBD1 cannot be verified. The germline gives CDR1 MNHEY, CDR2 SVGAGI. The CDR3 has 15 residues. The CDR3 region is CASSYSKTGNQPQHF.

This sequence joins TRBV18 and TRBJ1-1. This CDR3 has 12 residues. Germline CDR1 and CDR2: KGHSH and LQKENI. The CDR3: CASSPGSTEAFF.